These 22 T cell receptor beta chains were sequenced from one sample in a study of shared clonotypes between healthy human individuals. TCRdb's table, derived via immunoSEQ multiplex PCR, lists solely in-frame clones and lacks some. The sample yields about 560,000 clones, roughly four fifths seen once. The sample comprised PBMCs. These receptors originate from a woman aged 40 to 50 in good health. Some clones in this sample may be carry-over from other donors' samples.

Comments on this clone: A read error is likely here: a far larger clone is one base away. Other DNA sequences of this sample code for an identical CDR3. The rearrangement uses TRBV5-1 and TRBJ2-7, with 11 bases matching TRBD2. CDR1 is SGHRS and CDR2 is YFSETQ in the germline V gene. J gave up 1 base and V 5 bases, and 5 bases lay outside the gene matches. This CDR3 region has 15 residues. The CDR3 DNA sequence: TGCGCCAGCAGTACTAGCGGGAGCAGATCCTACGAGCAGTACTTC. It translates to CASSTSGSRSYEQYF.

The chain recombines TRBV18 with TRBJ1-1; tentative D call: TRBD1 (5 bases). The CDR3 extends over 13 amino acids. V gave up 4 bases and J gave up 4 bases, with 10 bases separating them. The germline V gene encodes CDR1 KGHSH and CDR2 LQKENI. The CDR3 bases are TGTGCCAGCTCACTTCGACAGCGCACTGAAGCTTTCTTT. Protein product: CASSLRQRTEAFF.

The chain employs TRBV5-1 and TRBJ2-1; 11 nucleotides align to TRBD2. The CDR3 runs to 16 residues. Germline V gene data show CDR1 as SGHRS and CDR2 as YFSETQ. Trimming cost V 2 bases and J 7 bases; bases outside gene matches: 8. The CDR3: CASSFGSGRAWNEQFF. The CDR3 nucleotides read TGCGCCAGCAGCTTCGGTAGCGGGAGGGCATGGAATGAGCAGTTCTTC.

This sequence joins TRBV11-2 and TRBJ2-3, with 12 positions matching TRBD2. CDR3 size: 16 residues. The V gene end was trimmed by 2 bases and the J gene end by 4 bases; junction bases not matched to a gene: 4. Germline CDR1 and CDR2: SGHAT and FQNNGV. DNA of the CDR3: TGTGCCAGCAGCTTAAACCTAGCGGGAGGGGCAGATACGCAGTATTTT. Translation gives CASSLNLAGGADTQYF.

CDR3 amino acids: CASSESRSRTTYNEQFF. For the CDR3, the DNA is TGCGCCAGCAGTGAGTCCCGATCACGAACTACCTACAATGAGCAGTTCTTC. This chain links TRBV10-2 with TRBJ2-1; D remains unclear. Trimming took 0 bases from V and 2 from J, leaving 14 bases between them. This CDR3 comprises 17 residues. The V gene's germline CDR1 is WSHSY and CDR2 SAAADI.

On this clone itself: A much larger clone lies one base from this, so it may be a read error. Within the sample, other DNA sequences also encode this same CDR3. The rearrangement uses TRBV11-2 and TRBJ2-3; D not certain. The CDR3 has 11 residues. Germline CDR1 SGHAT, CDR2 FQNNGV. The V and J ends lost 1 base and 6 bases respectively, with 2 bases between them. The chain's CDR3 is CASSLADTQYF. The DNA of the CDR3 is TGTGCCAGCAGCTTAGCCGATACGCAGTATTTT. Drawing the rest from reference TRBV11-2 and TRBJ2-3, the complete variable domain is EAGVAQSPRYKIIEKRQSVAFWCNPISGHATLYWYQQILGQGPKLLIQFQNNGVVDDSQLPKDRFSAERLKGVDSTLKIQPAKLEDSAVYLCASSLADTQYFGPGTRLTVL.

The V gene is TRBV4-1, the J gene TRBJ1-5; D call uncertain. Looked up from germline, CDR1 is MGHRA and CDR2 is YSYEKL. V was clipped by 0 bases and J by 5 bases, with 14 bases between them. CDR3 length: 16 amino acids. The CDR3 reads CASSQDWGGNYQPQHF. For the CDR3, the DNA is TGCGCCAGCAGCCAAGATTGGGGAGGGAATTATCAGCCCCAGCATTTT.

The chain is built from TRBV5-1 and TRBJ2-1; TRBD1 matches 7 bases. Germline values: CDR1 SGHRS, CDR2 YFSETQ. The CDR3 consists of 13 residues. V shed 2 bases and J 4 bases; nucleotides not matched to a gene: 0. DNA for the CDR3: TGCGCCAGCAGCTTCAGGGGGTACAATGAGCAGTTCTTC. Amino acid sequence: CASSFRGYNEQFF.

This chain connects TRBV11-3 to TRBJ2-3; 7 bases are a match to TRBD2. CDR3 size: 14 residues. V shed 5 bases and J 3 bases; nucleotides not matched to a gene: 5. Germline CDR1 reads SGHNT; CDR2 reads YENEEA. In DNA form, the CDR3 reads TGTGCCAGCAGCGCGGAAGCGGGAACAGATACGCAGTATTTT. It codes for CASSAEAGTDTQYF.

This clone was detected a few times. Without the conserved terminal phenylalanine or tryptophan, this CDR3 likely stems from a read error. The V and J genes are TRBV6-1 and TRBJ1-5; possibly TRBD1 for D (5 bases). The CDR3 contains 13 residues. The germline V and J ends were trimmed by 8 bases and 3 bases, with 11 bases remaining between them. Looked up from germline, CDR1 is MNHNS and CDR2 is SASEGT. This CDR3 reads CASFRDANQPQHS. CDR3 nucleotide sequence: TGTGCCAGCTTCCGGGACGCCAATCAGCCCCAGCATTCT.

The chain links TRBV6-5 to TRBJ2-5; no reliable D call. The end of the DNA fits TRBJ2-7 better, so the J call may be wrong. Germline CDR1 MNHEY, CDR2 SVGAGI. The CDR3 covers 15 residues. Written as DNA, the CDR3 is TGTGCCAGCAGTCCCGGGTCATCGAGCTCCTACGAGCAGTACTTC. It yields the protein CASSPGSSSSYEQYF.

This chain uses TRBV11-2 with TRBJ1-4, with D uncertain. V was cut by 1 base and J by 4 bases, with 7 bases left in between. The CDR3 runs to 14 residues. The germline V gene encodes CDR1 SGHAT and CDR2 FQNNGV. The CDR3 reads CASSLGAYNEKLFF. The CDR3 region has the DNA TGTGCCAGCAGCTTAGGGGCCTATAATGAAAAACTGTTTTTT.

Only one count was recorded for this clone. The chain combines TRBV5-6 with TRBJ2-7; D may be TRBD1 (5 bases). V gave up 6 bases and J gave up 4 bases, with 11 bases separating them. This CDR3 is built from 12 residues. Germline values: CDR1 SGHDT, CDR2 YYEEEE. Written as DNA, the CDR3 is TGTGCCAGCACAAGGGCAGGGTACGAGCAGTACTTC. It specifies CASTRAGYEQYF.

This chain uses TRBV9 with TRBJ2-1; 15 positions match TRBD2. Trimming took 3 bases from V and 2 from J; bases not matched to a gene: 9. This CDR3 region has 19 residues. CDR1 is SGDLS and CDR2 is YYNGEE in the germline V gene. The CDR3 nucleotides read TGTGCCAGCAGCGACACGGGACTAGCGGGAGGCGGCGCCTACAATGAGCAGTTCTTC. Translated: CASSDTGLAGGGAYNEQFF.

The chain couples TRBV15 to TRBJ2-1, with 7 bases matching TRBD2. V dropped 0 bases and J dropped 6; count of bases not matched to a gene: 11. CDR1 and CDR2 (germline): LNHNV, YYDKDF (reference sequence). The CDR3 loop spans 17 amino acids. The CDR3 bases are TGTGCCACCAGCAGAGAATATGCGGGAGTTCCCACCAATGAGCAGTTCTTC. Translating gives CATSREYAGVPTNEQFF. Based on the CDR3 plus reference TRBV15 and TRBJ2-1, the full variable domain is DAMVIQNPRYQVTQFGKPVTLSCSQTLNHNVMYWYQQKSSQAPKLLFHYYDKDFNNEADTPDNFQSRRPNTSFCFLDIRSPGLGDTAMYLCATSREYAGVPTNEQFFGPGTRLTVL.

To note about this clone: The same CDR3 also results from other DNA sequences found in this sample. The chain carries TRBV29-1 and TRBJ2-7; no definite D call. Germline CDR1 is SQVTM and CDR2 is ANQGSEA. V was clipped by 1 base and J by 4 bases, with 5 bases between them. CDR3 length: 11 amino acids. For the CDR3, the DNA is TGCAGCGTTGAAGTGTCTTACGAGCAGTACTTC. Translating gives CSVEVSYEQYF.

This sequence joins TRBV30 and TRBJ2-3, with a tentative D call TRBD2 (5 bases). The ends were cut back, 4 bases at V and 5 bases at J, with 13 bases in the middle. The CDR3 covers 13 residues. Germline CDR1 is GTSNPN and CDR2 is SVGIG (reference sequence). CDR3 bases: TGTGCCTGGAACTTCGGGGTTGAAGATACGCAGTATTTT. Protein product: CAWNFGVEDTQYF. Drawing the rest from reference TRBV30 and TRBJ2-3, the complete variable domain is SQTIHQWPATLVQPVGSPLSLECTVEGTSNPNLYWYRQAAGRGLQLLFYSVGIGQISSEVPQNLSASRPQDRQFILSSKKLLLSDSGFYLCAWNFGVEDTQYFGPGTRLTVL.

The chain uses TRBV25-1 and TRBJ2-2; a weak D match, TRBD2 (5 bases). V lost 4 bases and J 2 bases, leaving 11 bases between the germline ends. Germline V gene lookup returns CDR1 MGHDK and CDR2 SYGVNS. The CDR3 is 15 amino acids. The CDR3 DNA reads TGTGCCAGCAGTGGTCATCGGGGAAACACCGGGGAGCTGTTTTTT. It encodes CASSGHRGNTGELFF.

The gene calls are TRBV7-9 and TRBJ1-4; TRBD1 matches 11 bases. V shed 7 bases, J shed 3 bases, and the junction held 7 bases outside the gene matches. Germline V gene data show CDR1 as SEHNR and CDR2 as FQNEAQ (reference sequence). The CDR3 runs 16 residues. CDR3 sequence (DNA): TGTGCCAGCACGGACAGGGGGCTTGGGGCTAATGAAAAACTGTTTTTT. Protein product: CASTDRGLGANEKLFF.

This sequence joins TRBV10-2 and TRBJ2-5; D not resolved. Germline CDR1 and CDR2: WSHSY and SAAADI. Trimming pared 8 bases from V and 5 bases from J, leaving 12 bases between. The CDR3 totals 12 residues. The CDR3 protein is CASGPVAETQYF. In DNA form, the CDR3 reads TGCGCCAGCGGCCCGGTGGCGGAGACCCAGTACTTC.

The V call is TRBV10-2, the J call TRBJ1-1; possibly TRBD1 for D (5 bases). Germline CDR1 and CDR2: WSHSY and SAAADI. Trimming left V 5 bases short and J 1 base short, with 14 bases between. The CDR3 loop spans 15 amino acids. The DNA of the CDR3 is TGCGCCAGCAGTCCCGACAGAGCCCCGAACACTGAAGCTTTCTTT. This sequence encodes CASSPDRAPNTEAFF.

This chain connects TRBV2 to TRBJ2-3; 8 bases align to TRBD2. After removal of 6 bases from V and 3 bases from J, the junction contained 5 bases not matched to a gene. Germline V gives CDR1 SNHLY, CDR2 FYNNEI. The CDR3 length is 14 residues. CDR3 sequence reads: CASSKGLDTDTQYF. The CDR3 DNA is TGTGCCAGCAGCAAGGGACTAGATACAGATACGCAGTATTTT.